One sample yielded the 21 T cell receptor beta chains listed below, sequenced in a study of shared clonotypes between healthy human individuals (dated by TCRdb to the early 2020s). The library was generated by the immunoSEQ multiplex PCR assay. What TCRdb holds here is the immuneACCESS table cut down to in-frame rearrangements. Part of the clones is not present; checked against another copy, under half of the missing clones reflect an unresolved V gene, and the others are unexplained. Within this sample are 2 million to 2.5 million clones, with more than 90% of them counted one time only. The ten largest clones capture roughly 0.13% of the sample. Sequencing was carried out using naive CD4+ T cells sorted from blood. The cell subset or site label, as the study defines it: CD45RA+ positively selected. Receptors originate from a man in his late teens or twenties in good health.

The chain couples TRBV11-2 to TRBJ2-1, with TRBD1 matching over 9 bases. The CDR3 has 13 amino acids. V lost 5 bases to trimming and J lost 7 bases; unmatched junction nucleotides: 3. Germline loops: CDR1 SGHAT, CDR2 FQNNGV. As DNA, the CDR3 is TGTGCCAGCAGCCGGGACAGGGTAAATGAGCAGTTCTTC. This encodes CASSRDRVNEQFF.

Remarks on this clone: The same CDR3 is also encoded by other DNA sequences in this sample. V usage is TRBV18 and J usage is TRBJ1-4; D is undetermined. CDR3 length equals 13 residues. From germline, CDR1 is KGHSH and CDR2 LQKENI. Trimming took 4 bases from V and 0 from J, leaving 3 bases between them. CDR3 DNA: TGTGCCAGCTCACGTTCAACTAATGAAAAACTGTTTTTT. It specifies CASSRSTNEKLFF.

The chain carries TRBV19 and TRBJ1-2; 9 bases are shared with TRBD1. Germline values: CDR1 LNHDA, CDR2 SQIVND (reference sequence). Trimming removed 5 bases from V and 0 bases from J; junction bases left unmatched: 7. This CDR3 comprises 16 residues. Written as DNA, the CDR3 is TGTGCCAGTAGTGTTACCGGACAGGGGCCTAACTATGGCTACACCTTC. It specifies CASSVTGQGPNYGYTF.

The gene calls are TRBV6-4 and TRBJ2-7; TRBD1 might be the D (6 bases). CDR1 MRHNA and CDR2 SNTAGT come from the germline V gene. V lost 6 bases and J 9 bases, leaving 24 bases between the germline ends. This CDR3 has 15 amino acids. CDR3 amino acids: CASSDSGHCSGAQYF. The CDR3 nucleotides read TGTGCCAGCAGCGATTCGGGACATTGTTCTGGTGCGCAGTACTTC.

The chain has TRBV9 and TRBJ1-6; D is possibly TRBD1 (6 bases). CDR1 is SGDLS, CDR2 YYNGEE, per germline. The CDR3 is 13 residues long. V was pared by 7 bases and J by 6 bases, with 11 bases between. CDR3 region: CASSDRPNSPLHF. CDR3 DNA sequence: TGTGCCAGCTCCGACAGGCCTAATTCACCCCTCCACTTT.

This rearrangement joins TRBV9 to TRBJ2-1, with D perhaps being TRBD1 or TRBD2 (6 bases each). The CDR3 spans 15 residues. CDR1 is SGDLS and CDR2 is YYNGEE in the germline V gene. V lost 3 bases and J lost 1, with 11 bases in between. The CDR3 nucleotides read TGTGCCAGCAGCGCCGGGGGCCTGTCCTACAATGAGCAGTTCTTC. Translated, it gives CASSAGGLSYNEQFF.

V usage is TRBV15 and J usage is TRBJ2-7; D is perhaps TRBD1 or TRBD2 (5 bases each). The V and J ends lost 2 bases and 5 bases respectively, with 13 bases between them. Germline V lookup: CDR1 LNHNV, CDR2 YYDKDF (reference sequence). The CDR3 totals 14 residues. CDR3 loop: CATSRLDRDHEQYF. The CDR3 bases are TGTGCCACCAGCAGACTGGACCGGGACCACGAGCAGTACTTC.

The chain links TRBV6-6 to TRBJ1-1; D perhaps matches TRBD1 (5 bases). The CDR3 sequence is 14 residues long. CDR1 MNHNY and CDR2 SVGAGI come from the germline V gene (reference sequence). Trimming stripped 6 bases from V and 3 bases from J, with 14 bases between. The CDR3 protein is CASSGTSGDTEAFF. In DNA, the CDR3 is TGTGCCAGCAGCGGGACTTCGGGGGACACTGAAGCTTTCTTT.

This chain uses TRBV12-5 with TRBJ2-5, with D uncertain. Germline CDR1 reads LGHNT; CDR2 reads FRNRAP. The CDR3 totals 12 residues. V lost 2 bases, J lost 1 base, and 2 bases lay in between. The CDR3 coding sequence is TGTGCTAGTGGTTTGTCCCAAGAGACCCAGTACTTC. Its protein product is CASGLSQETQYF.

The chain links TRBV4-1 to TRBJ2-7; TRBD1 matches 8 bases. The germline CDR1 and CDR2 sequences are MGHRA and YSYEKL. The trim removed 0 bases at V and 2 bases at J, leaving 3 bases unmatched. This CDR3 region has 15 residues. The DNA of the CDR3 is TGCGCCAGCAGCCAAGATCAGGGGGCGCCCTACGAGCAGTACTTC. Translated, it gives CASSQDQGAPYEQYF.

The chain employs TRBV2 and TRBJ2-5; D call uncertain. The CDR3 is made up of 14 amino acids. V was cut by 4 bases and J by 5 bases, with 14 bases left in between. Germline lookup yields CDR1 SNHLY and CDR2 FYNNEI. The CDR3 here is CASSGLGNVETQYF. The DNA of the CDR3 is TGTGCCAGCAGTGGGCTTGGAAACGTGGAGACCCAGTACTTC.

This chain links TRBV5-1 with TRBJ2-5, with 10 positions matching TRBD2. After removal of 4 bases from V and 2 bases from J, the junction contained 5 bases not matched to a gene. The CDR3 totals 15 residues. CDR1 and CDR2 from the germline V gene are SGHRS and YFSETQ. The CDR3 nucleotides read TGCGCCAGCAGCCAAACGGGACTAGCGCAAGAGACCCAGTACTTC. Its translation is CASSQTGLAQETQYF.

CDR3 nucleotide sequence: TGTGCCAGCAGCCAAGATGATCTCTTCAGGACAGTCTCCTACGAGCAGTACTTC. Protein product: CASSQDDLFRTVSYEQYF. The chain recombines TRBV14 with TRBJ2-7; D is perhaps TRBD1 (6 bases). The CDR3 totals 18 residues. The germline V gene has CDR1 SGHDN and CDR2 FVKESK. V lost 0 bases to trimming and J lost 0 bases, with 18 bases between them.

The table lists this clone with a count of one. As DNA, the CDR3 is TGCGCCAGCAGCTTGGGGCCGGCTTTGGCCACTGAAGCTTTCTTT. This encodes CASSLGPALATEAFF. The chain links TRBV5-1 to TRBJ1-1; D is undetermined. The CDR3 loop spans 15 amino acids. V lost 0 bases and J 4 bases, leaving 13 bases between the germline ends. Germline V gives CDR1 SGHRS, CDR2 YFSETQ.

The J gene is TRBJ2-7, the V gene TRBV19; TRBD1 is a possible D gene (6 bases). Germline assignment: CDR1 LNHDA and CDR2 SQIVND (reference sequence). V dropped 9 bases and J dropped 4 bases, with 19 bases sitting between them. This CDR3 comprises 14 residues. The CDR3 DNA is TGTGCCAGCAGCGACAGGCTCTATAGGTACGAGCAGTACTTC. It codes for CASSDRLYRYEQYF. Full variable domain (rest looked up from reference TRBV19 and TRBJ2-7): DGGITQSPKYLFRKEGQNVTLSCEQNLNHDAMYWYRQDPGQGLRLIYYSQIVNDFQKGDIAEGYSVSREKKESFPLTVTSAQKNPTAFYLCASSDRLYRYEQYFGPGTRLTVT.

The chain couples TRBV6-1 to TRBJ1-3; unclear D gene. Germline V gene data show CDR1 as MNHNS and CDR2 as SASEGT. This CDR3 spans 14 amino acids. Trimming stripped 8 bases from V and 0 bases from J, with 11 bases between. Here the CDR3 DNA reads TGTGCCAGCGAAACGGCGGGCTCTGGAAACACCATATATTTT. This sequence encodes CASETAGSGNTIYF.

V usage is TRBV5-4 and J usage is TRBJ1-6; D uncertain. Between the trimmed V and J ends, which lost 0 bases and 6 bases, there was a span of 10 bases. The CDR3 covers 15 residues. Per the germline V gene, CDR1 is SGHNT and CDR2 is YYREEE (reference sequence). In nucleotides, the CDR3 is TGTGCCAGCAGCTTGGAGGCTAACGTTAATTCACCCCTCCACTTT. Residues: CASSLEANVNSPLHF. Full variable domain (rest looked up from reference TRBV5-4 and TRBJ1-6): ETGVTQSPTHLIKTRGQQVTLRCSSQSGHNTVSWYQQALGQGPQFIFQYYREEENGRGNFPPRFSGLQFPNYSSELNVNALELDDSALYLCASSLEANVNSPLHFGNGTRLTVT.

The V gene is TRBV7-9, the J gene TRBJ2-1, with 8 positions matching TRBD2. This CDR3 has 16 amino acids. Looked up from germline, CDR1 is SEHNR and CDR2 is FQNEAQ (reference sequence). Trimming at V came to 5 bases and at J to 7 bases, leaving 13 bases not matched to a gene. CDR3 sequence reads: CASSPHGRASGNEQFF. The CDR3 bases are TGTGCCAGCAGCCCCCACGGGAGGGCTAGCGGTAATGAGCAGTTCTTC.

Remarks on this clone: A read error may explain this, as a much larger clone is one base away. The CDR3 DNA follows: TGTGCCAGCAGCCCGGACGGGAACTATGGCTACACCTTC. This codes for CASSPDGNYGYTF. The rearrangement uses TRBV28 and TRBJ1-2; D is undetermined. CDR1 and CDR2 from the germline V gene are MDHEN and SYDVKM. The CDR3 runs 13 residues. Trimming stripped 6 bases from V and 2 bases from J, with 10 bases between.

The chain couples TRBV2 to TRBJ2-7, with 10 bases identical to TRBD2. The CDR3 runs 15 residues. Germline V gene sequence: CDR1 SNHLY, CDR2 FYNNEI. The V segment lost 4 bases and the J segment 9 bases; nucleotides outside the gene matches: 12. The DNA of the CDR3 is TGTGCCAGCAGTGTGGGAGCGGGAGGGCCTTTCGGGCAGTACTTC. Translation: CASSVGAGGPFGQYF.

This chain connects TRBV9 to TRBJ2-2; 8 positions agree with TRBD1. From germline, CDR1 is SGDLS and CDR2 YYNGEE. Germline trimming cut 4 bases from V and 6 bases from J; bases unmatched to any gene: 5. The CDR3 sequence is 14 residues long. The CDR3 coding sequence is TGTGCCAGCAGCCCCGGACAGGGTCCCGGGGAGCTGTTTTTT. This sequence encodes CASSPGQGPGELFF.